This record covers a single TCR beta chain. Its antigen is not known. This specimen belongs to a study of blood T cells in healthy people across ages. Overall study results and limits: Possibly confounding the expanded clonotype changes was the fact that donor CMV status was unknown.

The authors ran a second PCR of 7 to 11 cycles using a sample-barcoded 5' primer and a J-beta primer mix. From the 5' RACE reads, TCRdb called clonotypes with MiXCR, one entry per CDR3 protein. The profile shows about 1.8 million distinct CDR3 sequences, 49% of them singletons. The CDR3 extends over 15 amino acids. The germline V gene has CDR1 MNHEY and CDR2 SVGEGT. V lost 7 bases, J lost 1 base, and 15 bases lay in between. The source of this sequence is a woman between 40 and 50 years old in good health. The material sequenced was blood. The chain combines TRBV6-2 or TRBV6-3 with TRBJ2-3; D gene uncertain. CDR3 coding DNA: TGTGCCAGCACCCCGGCGCCCCCCGGCACAGATACGCAGTATTTT. This sequence encodes CASTPAPPGTDTQYF.